The rows below give T cell receptor beta chains drawn from one sample of a study of radiation and T cells in renal cell carcinoma. Clones were sequenced by immunoSEQ multiplex PCR, and TCRdb holds only the in-frame ones, with some missing. The sample consists of 70,000 to 80,000 clones, 65% to 90% of them appearing once. The sample in question was blood, obtained from a patient whose treatment included radiotherapy and nephrectomy. Receptors were obtained from a woman between 45 and 65 years old with renal cell carcinoma. The conserved cysteine and the conserved F or W are not part of the CDR3 here. A D gene is named only where the DNA matches it firmly.

d_gene,j_gene,v_gene,CDR3aa
NA,TRBJ2-7,TRBV6-1,ASSESGTPSYEQY
TRBD1,TRBJ2-7,TRBV9,ASSVEGQVINEQY
NA,TRBJ2-7,TRBV6-1,ASSNRAEYEQY
NA,TRBJ2-1,TRBV5-8,ASSLVDNEQF
NA,TRBJ1-2,TRBV7-9,ASSLLYLTLPNYGYT
NA,TRBJ1-2,TRBV4-3,ASSQVRGREGYT
TRBD2,TRBJ2-1,TRBV27,ASSFGGLYNEQF
NA,TRBJ2-2,TRBV7-2,ASSLIQGTNTGELF
NA,TRBJ1-1,TRBV7-2,ASSLVQLLNTEAF
NA,TRBJ1-5,TRBV19,ASLDQGLSNQPQH
NA,TRBJ1-3,TRBV20-1,SVNLADTIY
NA,TRBJ1-1,TRBV15,ATSRDTGKVDTEAF
NA,TRBJ2-1,TRBV6-5,ASVHRTGIAREQF